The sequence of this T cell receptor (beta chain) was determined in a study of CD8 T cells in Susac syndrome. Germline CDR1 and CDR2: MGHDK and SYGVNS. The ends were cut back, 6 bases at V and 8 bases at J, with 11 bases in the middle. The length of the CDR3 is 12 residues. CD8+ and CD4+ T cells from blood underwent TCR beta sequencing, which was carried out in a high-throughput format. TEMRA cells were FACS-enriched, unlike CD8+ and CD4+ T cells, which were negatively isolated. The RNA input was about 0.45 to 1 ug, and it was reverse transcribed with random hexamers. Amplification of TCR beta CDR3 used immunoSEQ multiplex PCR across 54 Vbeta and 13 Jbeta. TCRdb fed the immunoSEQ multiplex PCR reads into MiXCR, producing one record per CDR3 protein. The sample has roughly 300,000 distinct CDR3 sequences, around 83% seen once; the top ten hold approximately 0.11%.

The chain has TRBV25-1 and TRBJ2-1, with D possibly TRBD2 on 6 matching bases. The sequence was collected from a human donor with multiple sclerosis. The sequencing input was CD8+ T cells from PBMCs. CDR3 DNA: TGTGCCAGCAGACCGACTAGGGATGAGCAGTTCTTC. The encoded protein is CASRPTRDEQFF.